These 30 T cell receptor beta chains originate from one sample sequenced in a study of technical replicates of blood from a few donors. Clones were read by immunoSEQ multiplex PCR, and TCRdb kept only the in-frame ones, dropping some. The sample lists approximately 75,000 clones; more than 90% were seen once. The sample consisted of T cells isolated from PBMCs. All receptors derive from a human donor in good health.

The CDR3 loop is CASSQDLGRATDTQYF. CDR3 nucleotide sequence: TGCGCCAGCAGCCAAGATCTAGGGAGGGCCACAGATACGCAGTATTTT. V and J are TRBV4-3 and TRBJ2-3, with 7 bases fitting TRBD2. V shed 0 bases, J shed 2 bases, and the junction held 5 bases outside the gene matches. The germline CDR1 and CDR2 sequences are LGHNA and YSLEER. CDR3 length: 16 residues.

This chain links TRBV10-3 with TRBJ2-7, with 14 bases aligning to TRBD2. The CDR3 is 15 amino acids. Trimming at V came to 2 bases and at J to 5 bases, leaving 2 bases not matched to a gene. Germline CDR1 ENHRY, CDR2 SYGVKD. CDR3 amino acids: CAISEMTSGRDEQYF. The CDR3 DNA sequence: TGTGCCATCAGTGAGATGACTAGCGGGAGGGACGAGCAGTACTTC.

The J gene is TRBJ2-5, the V gene TRBV28, with 8 bases aligning to TRBD1. This CDR3 contains 14 residues. V was clipped by 3 bases and J by 4 bases; unmatched bases: 4. Germline values: CDR1 MDHEN, CDR2 SYDVKM. CDR3 sequence (DNA): TGTGCCAGCAGTTTCATAGACAGGGGAGAGACCCAGTACTTC. Its protein product is CASSFIDRGETQYF.

The chain has TRBV14 and TRBJ1-2; unclear D gene. The CDR3 extends over 13 amino acids. Germline V CDR1 and CDR2: SGHDN, FVKESK. V lost 1 base and J lost 0, with 3 bases in between. In nucleotides, the CDR3 is TGTGCCAGCAGCCAAGCGGCTAACTATGGCTACACCTTC. Encoded protein: CASSQAANYGYTF.

This clone showed up just a few times. The V call is TRBV9, the J call TRBJ1-1, with D maybe TRBD1 (6 bases). The ends were cut back, 0 bases at V and 8 bases at J, with 11 bases in the middle. The germline gives CDR1 SGDLS, CDR2 YYNGEE. The CDR3 spans 13 residues. The CDR3 DNA sequence: TGTGCCAGCAGCGTAGCAGGGGAGAGGGAAGCTTTCTTT. Translation gives CASSVAGEREAFF.

This chain links TRBV6-5 with TRBJ2-5; no clear D. CDR3 length equals 15 residues. The V and J ends lost 2 bases and 2 bases respectively, with 12 bases between them. Looked up from germline, CDR1 is MNHEY and CDR2 is SVGAGI. The CDR3: CASSYHIAGQETQYF. CDR3 in DNA: TGTGCCAGCAGTTACCACATCGCAGGACAAGAGACCCAGTACTTC.

V and J are TRBV20-1 and TRBJ1-1; maybe TRBD1 (5 bases). This CDR3 comprises 11 residues. Germline V gene data show CDR1 as DFQATT and CDR2 as SNEGSKA (reference sequence). The V and J ends lost 7 bases and 2 bases respectively, with 8 bases between them. The CDR3 loop reads CSGGPNTEAFF. The CDR3, as DNA: TGCAGTGGGGGCCCAAACACTGAAGCTTTCTTT.

V is TRBV13 and J is TRBJ2-7; D may be TRBD1 (7 bases). Germline values: CDR1 PRHDT, CDR2 FYEKMQ (reference sequence). Trimming took 5 bases from V and 1 from J, leaving 12 bases between them. This CDR3 contains 14 residues. The CDR3 loop is CASSGRDRSYEQYF. The CDR3 coding sequence is TGTGCCAGCAGCGGGCGGGACAGATCCTACGAGCAGTACTTC.

V gene TRBV4-3 combines with J gene TRBJ2-2; perhaps TRBD2 as D (5 bases). V dropped 1 base and J dropped 5 bases, with 14 bases sitting between them. This CDR3 comprises 16 residues. Germline CDR1 is LGHNA and CDR2 is YSLEER. The CDR3 protein is CASSQGQEVYTGELFF. CDR3 DNA: TGCGCCAGCAGCCAAGGTCAGGAGGTTTATACCGGGGAGCTGTTTTTT.

The chain uses TRBV4-3 and TRBJ1-1; perhaps TRBD1 as D (6 bases). The V end was cut by 5 bases, the J end by 1 base, with 14 bases between. CDR1 is LGHNA and CDR2 is YSLEER in the germline V gene. CDR3 length equals 15 residues. CDR3 residues: CASSYWPGENTEAFF. The CDR3 bases are TGCGCCAGCAGCTATTGGCCAGGGGAGAACACTGAAGCTTTCTTT.

The chain couples TRBV11-2 to TRBJ1-2; D unclear. Germline V gene data show CDR1 as SGHAT and CDR2 as FQNNGV. This CDR3 comprises 15 residues. V lost 0 bases, J lost 6 bases, and 14 bases lay in between. The CDR3 DNA reads TGTGCCAGCAGCTTAGAGGCCAGTGGGAGAAATGGCTACACCTTC. It is translated as CASSLEASGRNGYTF.

This chain links TRBV5-1 with TRBJ2-3, with 11 bases that match TRBD2. The CDR3 is 16 residues long. Per germline, CDR1 SGHRS and CDR2 YFSETQ. J was trimmed by 5 bases and V by 4 bases; bases with no gene match: 9. CDR3 in DNA: TGCGCCAGCAGCGCCGAGTTAGCGGGAGGGATAGATACGCAGTATTTT. Translated, it gives CASSAELAGGIDTQYF. Filled out from reference TRBV5-1 and TRBJ2-3, the complete variable domain reads KAGVTQTPRYLIKTRGQQVTLSCSPISGHRSVSWYQQTPGQGLQFLFEYFSETQRNKGNFPGRFSGRQFSNSRSEMNVSTLELGDSALYLCASSAELAGGIDTQYFGPGTRLTVL.

The CDR3 loop is CASSQDRGAYNEQFF. CDR3 DNA sequence: TGCGCCAGCAGCCAAGATCGGGGGGCCTACAATGAGCAGTTCTTC. This chain connects TRBV4-1 to TRBJ2-1; 7 nucleotides align to TRBD2. Per germline, CDR1 MGHRA and CDR2 YSYEKL. J lost 2 bases, V lost 0 bases, and 1 base had no gene match. CDR3 length: 15 amino acids.

The V gene is TRBV19, the J gene TRBJ1-2; D uncertain. The CDR3 totals 14 residues. V was shortened by 3 bases and J by 1 base, with 9 bases between the two germline ends. Germline V gives CDR1 LNHDA, CDR2 SQIVND (reference sequence). CDR3 bases: TGTGCCAGTAGTATGTTGCCGAGTAACTATGGCTACACCTTC. It encodes CASSMLPSNYGYTF.

The chain is built from TRBV6-1 and TRBJ2-3; possibly TRBD2 for D (6 bases). Trimming took 8 bases from V and 6 from J, leaving 21 bases between them. The length of the CDR3 is 15 residues. Germline V gene lookup returns CDR1 MNHNS and CDR2 SASEGT. CDR3 residues: CASRPQTRVEDTQYF. CDR3 coding DNA: TGTGCCAGCCGACCTCAGACTAGGGTTGAGGATACGCAGTATTTT.

The J gene is TRBJ2-7, the V gene TRBV7-6; D possibly corresponds to TRBD1 (6 bases). This CDR3 region has 16 residues. Germline V gives CDR1 SGHVS, CDR2 FNYEAQ. The V gene lost 5 bases and the J gene lost 8 bases, with 25 bases spanning the gap. CDR3 in amino acids: CASSNHGTPGPYKQYF. CDR3 sequence (DNA): TGTGCCAGCAGCAACCACGGGACACCCGGCCCGTACAAGCAGTACTTC.

The chain has TRBV19 and TRBJ2-6; D ambiguous. CDR1 is LNHDA, CDR2 SQIVND, per germline (reference sequence). This CDR3 has 14 residues. Trimming left V 10 bases short and J 0 bases short, with 10 bases between. The CDR3 loop is CATRLVSGANVLTF. The CDR3 bases are TGTGCCACGAGGCTGGTCTCTGGGGCCAACGTCCTGACTTTC.

The gene calls are TRBV19 and TRBJ1-1; 7 nucleotides align to TRBD1. Germline trimming cut 6 bases from V and 5 bases from J; bases unmatched to any gene: 9. Looked up from germline, CDR1 is LNHDA and CDR2 is SQIVND (reference sequence). CDR3 size: 14 residues. The CDR3 protein is CASSAWTGWTEAFF. The CDR3 DNA is TGTGCCAGTAGCGCGTGGACAGGTTGGACTGAAGCTTTCTTT. The full variable domain, with the rest looked up from reference TRBV19 and TRBJ1-1, is DGGITQSPKYLFRKEGQNVTLSCEQNLNHDAMYWYRQDPGQGLRLIYYSQIVNDFQKGDIAEGYSVSREKKESFPLTVTSAQKNPTAFYLCASSAWTGWTEAFFGQGTRLTVV.

The chain employs TRBV7-8 and TRBJ2-7; TRBD2 matches 8 bases. V lost 5 bases and J lost 2; bases outside the gene matches: 8. The CDR3 contains 15 residues. Per germline, CDR1 SGHVS and CDR2 FQNEAQ. CDR3 sequence reads: CASSPQREKTYEQYF. The CDR3 DNA reads TGTGCCAGCAGCCCTCAGCGGGAGAAGACCTACGAGCAGTACTTC.

This sequence joins TRBV18 and TRBJ1-3; D not resolved. This CDR3 spans 15 amino acids. V was clipped by 4 bases and J by 0 bases, with 10 bases between them. Germline loops: CDR1 KGHSH, CDR2 LQKENI. CDR3 nucleotides: TGTGCCAGCTCACTCAGAGACAACTCTGGAAACACCATATATTTT. The encoded protein is CASSLRDNSGNTIYF.

V is TRBV30 and J is TRBJ2-1; 16 positions match TRBD2. The CDR3 has 18 residues. With V trimmed by 2 bases and J by 7 bases, 11 bases remained unmatched. Germline loops: CDR1 GTSNPN, CDR2 SVGIG (reference sequence). CDR3 sequence (DNA): TGTGCCTGGAGTTCCAAACCAGGGACTAGCGGGAGGGTTAATGAGCAGTTCTTC. It encodes CAWSSKPGTSGRVNEQFF.

This sequence joins TRBV5-1 and TRBJ2-6; possibly TRBD2 for D (6 bases). V gave up 4 bases and J gave up 12 bases, with 14 bases separating them. The CDR3 runs to 13 residues. From germline, CDR1 is SGHRS and CDR2 YFSETQ. The DNA for the CDR3 is TGCGCCAGCAGCCCGGGACTGTTCAGCGTCCTGACTTTC. Translated, it gives CASSPGLFSVLTF. Combining the CDR3 with reference TRBV5-1 and TRBJ2-6 gives the whole variable domain KAGVTQTPRYLIKTRGQQVTLSCSPISGHRSVSWYQQTPGQGLQFLFEYFSETQRNKGNFPGRFSGRQFSNSRSEMNVSTLELGDSALYLCASSPGLFSVLTFGAGSRLTVL.

J is TRBJ1-4 and V is TRBV12-5; D unclear. CDR3 size: 15 residues. Germline CDR1 reads LGHNT; CDR2 reads FRNRAP. V lost 5 bases and J lost 7, with 17 bases in between. CDR3 sequence reads: CASGADVGVVEKLFF. DNA of the CDR3: TGTGCTAGTGGTGCTGACGTCGGGGTCGTTGAAAAACTGTTTTTT.

The V and J genes are TRBV19 and TRBJ2-7; 7 bases agree with TRBD1. Looked up from germline, CDR1 is LNHDA and CDR2 is SQIVND (reference sequence). J gave up 4 bases and V 9 bases, and 9 bases lay outside the gene matches. CDR3 length: 13 amino acids. The CDR3 sequence: CASGRTGPYEQYF. DNA of the CDR3: TGTGCCAGCGGAAGGACAGGACCTTACGAGCAGTACTTC.

V usage is TRBV19 and J usage is TRBJ2-2, with D hard to call. Germline-derived CDR1 and CDR2 are LNHDA and SQIVND (reference sequence). The CDR3 totals 12 residues. V shed 3 bases and J shed 5 bases, with 4 bases lying between them. CDR3 sequence: CASSIPTGELFF. CDR3 DNA: TGTGCCAGTAGTATTCCAACCGGGGAGCTGTTTTTT.

The rearrangement uses TRBV11-2 and TRBJ2-7; D might be TRBD1 (5 bases). Germline V lookup: CDR1 SGHAT, CDR2 FQNNGV. V lost 2 bases, J lost 1 base, and 15 bases lay in between. The CDR3 is 16 amino acids. The CDR3 region is CASSLRVAGISYEQYF. In DNA form, the CDR3 reads TGTGCCAGCAGCTTAAGGGTGGCAGGGATATCCTACGAGCAGTACTTC.

The sample holds one count of this clone. The chain couples TRBV30 to TRBJ1-2, with 9 bases matching TRBD1. Trimming cost V 2 bases and J 7 bases; bases outside gene matches: 11. The CDR3 has 15 amino acids. Germline assignment: CDR1 GTSNPN and CDR2 SVGIG (reference sequence). This CDR3 reads CAWSTFRDRDVGYTF. CDR3 coding DNA: TGTGCCTGGAGTACCTTCCGGGACAGGGATGTTGGCTACACCTTC.

This chain links TRBV27 with TRBJ2-3; 12 bases map to TRBD2. CDR3 size: 15 residues. Germline V gives CDR1 MNHEY, CDR2 SMNVEV (reference sequence). V dropped 6 bases and J dropped 4; count of bases not matched to a gene: 5. The CDR3 protein is CASSRLAGGPDTQYF. In DNA, the CDR3 is TGTGCCAGCAGCAGGCTAGCGGGAGGGCCAGATACGCAGTATTTT.

The V and J genes are TRBV11-3 and TRBJ2-5; weak D call: TRBD1 (6 bases). V gave up 5 bases and J gave up 7 bases, with 17 bases separating them. The CDR3 runs to 14 residues. The germline CDR1 and CDR2 sequences are SGHNT and YENEEA. The DNA for the CDR3 is TGTGCCAGCAGCCTGCAGGGGCCCTACGGGACCCAGTACTTC. Protein product: CASSLQGPYGTQYF.

The rearrangement joins TRBV4-1 to TRBJ2-7, with 10 bases that match TRBD1. The CDR3 covers 15 residues. With V trimmed by 4 bases and J by 2 bases, 5 bases remained unmatched. Germline V gives CDR1 MGHRA, CDR2 YSYEKL. The CDR3 region has the DNA TGCGCCAGCAGCCCTACCGGGACAGGGGCCTACGAGCAGTACTTC. Translating gives CASSPTGTGAYEQYF.